Listed below are T cell receptor beta chains from one sample, sequenced in a study of tumor-infiltrating lymphocytes in primary liver carcinoma. MiXCR was run by TCRdb on the multiplex PCR reads, yielding one entry per CDR3 protein. The table lists roughly 330,000 distinct CDR3 sequences, around three fifths of them singletons. Material for sequencing was peripheral blood. The receptors here all came from a man aged 35 to 55 with primary liver carcinoma and hepatitis B virus infection. Each CDR3 is given with its conserved first and last residue. Fields, in order: D gene, clone size, J gene, V gene, CDR3 protein, CDR3 DNA. The D gene is left open where the match is weak. For some rows the clone size is stated as once, few or many, or as a class when expanded; others skip it.

d_call: TRBD2
clone_size: NA
j_call: TRBJ2-1
v_call: TRBV11-2
cdr3_aa: CASSSGGTSVYEQFF
cdr3_nt: TGTGCCAGCAGCTCAGGAGGGACTAGCGTATATGAGCAGTTCTTC

d_call: TRBD2
clone_size: NA
j_call: TRBJ2-7
v_call: TRBV11-2
cdr3_aa: CASSLMAGGPREQYF
cdr3_nt: TGTGCCAGCAGCTTAATGGCGGGAGGGCCACGAGAGCAGTACTTC

d_call: NA
clone_size: NA
j_call: TRBJ2-1
v_call: TRBV11-3
cdr3_aa: CASGSGVSYNEQFF
cdr3_nt: TGTGCCAGCGGCTCTGGGGTTTCCTACAATGAGCAGTTCTTC

d_call: NA
clone_size: NA
j_call: TRBJ2-1
v_call: TRBV11-1
cdr3_aa: CASSSTSRIEKFF
cdr3_nt: TGTGCCAGCAGCTCGACTAGTAGGATTGAGAAGTTCTTC

d_call: NA
clone_size: NA
j_call: TRBJ2-5
v_call: TRBV4-1
cdr3_aa: CAGSQWDIETQYF
cdr3_nt: TGCGCCGGCAGCCAGTGGGACATAGAGACCCAGTACTTC

d_call: TRBD1
clone_size: NA
j_call: TRBJ1-2
v_call: TRBV6-5
cdr3_aa: CASGFKDRDYDYTF
cdr3_nt: TGTGCCAGCGGATTCAAAGACAGGGACTATGACTACACCTTC

d_call: NA
clone_size: NA
j_call: TRBJ2-3
v_call: TRBV7-9
cdr3_aa: CASSPTRGVEKNTQYF
cdr3_nt: TGTGCCAGCAGCCCCACCCGGGGAGTTGAGAAAAATACGCAGTATTTT

d_call: TRBD2
clone_size: once
j_call: TRBJ2-5
v_call: TRBV12-3/TRBV12-4
cdr3_aa: CASSPLLAGDIETQYF
cdr3_nt: TGTGCCAGCAGTCCCCTTCTAGCGGGAGACATAGAGACCCAGTACTTC

d_call: TRBD2
clone_size: many
j_call: TRBJ2-3
v_call: TRBV6-5
cdr3_aa: CASSYSWTSGGWPDTQYF
cdr3_nt: TGTGCCAGCAGTTACTCTTGGACTAGCGGGGGATGGCCGGATACGCAGTATTTT

d_call: NA
clone_size: NA
j_call: TRBJ2-5
v_call: TRBV11-2
cdr3_aa: CVSSPSVGQETQYF
cdr3_nt: TGTGTCAGCAGCCCTTCGGTGGGCCAAGAGACCCAGTACTTC

d_call: TRBD2
clone_size: NA
j_call: TRBJ2-1
v_call: TRBV4-1
cdr3_aa: CASSQGLAVSSFNEQLF
cdr3_nt: TGCGCCAGCAGCCAGGGTCTAGCGGTAAGCTCCTTCAATGAGCAGCTCTTC

d_call: NA
clone_size: many
j_call: TRBJ2-7
v_call: TRBV11-2
cdr3_aa: CASSWFINSYEQYF
cdr3_nt: TGTGCCAGCAGCTGGTTTATCAACTCCTACGAGCAGTACTTC

d_call: NA
clone_size: few
j_call: TRBJ2-7
v_call: TRBV14
cdr3_aa: CASSTYSGEQYF
cdr3_nt: TGTGCCAGCTCTACATACTCGGGCGAGCAGTACTTC

d_call: NA
clone_size: NA
j_call: TRBJ2-3
v_call: TRBV7-3
cdr3_aa: CASSAVGPDTQYF
cdr3_nt: TGTGCCAGCAGCGCAGTCGGGCCAGATACGCAGTATTTT

d_call: TRBD1
clone_size: NA
j_call: TRBJ2-7
v_call: TRBV19
cdr3_aa: CASSRCRRPGQGCEQYF
cdr3_nt: TGTGCCAGTAGTAGATGCCGACGGCCGGGACAGGGATGCGAGCAGTACTTC

d_call: NA
clone_size: many
j_call: TRBJ2-5
v_call: TRBV6-6
cdr3_aa: CASSYDGNQETQYF
cdr3_nt: TGTGCCAGCAGCTACGACGGTAACCAAGAGACCCAGTACTTC

d_call: NA
clone_size: NA
j_call: TRBJ2-1
v_call: TRBV11-1
cdr3_aa: CASSLAGRQSF
cdr3_nt: TGTGCCAGCAGCTTAGCGGGACGACAGTCATTC

d_call: NA
clone_size: NA
j_call: TRBJ2-7
v_call: TRBV28
cdr3_aa: CASSLEGGAPYEQYF
cdr3_nt: TGTGCCAGCAGTTTAGAGGGCGGGGCCCCCTACGAGCAGTACTTC

d_call: TRBD2
clone_size: NA
j_call: TRBJ2-1
v_call: TRBV2
cdr3_aa: CASRAGLADSYNEQFF
cdr3_nt: TGTGCCAGCAGGGCGGGACTAGCGGATTCCTACAATGAGCAGTTCTTC

d_call: TRBD1
clone_size: NA
j_call: TRBJ1-6
v_call: TRBV11-1
cdr3_aa: CASSLEGTGYAPLHF
cdr3_nt: TGTGCAAGCAGCTTAGAGGGGACAGGGTATGCACCCCTCCACTTT

d_call: NA
clone_size: NA
j_call: TRBJ2-1
v_call: TRBV24-1
cdr3_aa: CATSDPQVREQFF
cdr3_nt: TGTGCCACCAGTGATCCTCAAGTCCGTGAGCAGTTCTTC

d_call: TRBD1
clone_size: once
j_call: TRBJ2-7
v_call: TRBV6-5
cdr3_aa: CASSHTGVGFYEQYF
cdr3_nt: TGTGCCAGCAGTCATACAGGGGTTGGCTTCTACGAGCAGTACTTC